This is a list of T cell receptor beta chains from one sample in a study of T cell repertoires in cytomegalovirus infection. The antigens these receptors bind are not known. Each CDR3 protein gets one entry after TCRdb re-called the reads with MiXCR. The sample has around 200,000 distinct CDR3 sequences, roughly two fifths seen once. This material consisted of CD8+ T cells from cultured PBMCs, taken from culture after CMV antigen stimulation. These receptors all come from a human donor in good health (CMV status not recorded). Some clones in this sample may be carry-over from other donors' samples. CDR3s include the opening cysteine and the closing phenylalanine or tryptophan. The D gene is left open where the match is weak. Only some rows state a clone size, as once, few, many or a class for expanded clones.

>TRBJ1-1|TRBD1|-|TRBV11-2
TGTGCCAGCAGACAGGGCCCCCGGGACAGGGTCGGGACTGAAGCTTTCTTT
CASRQGPRDRVGTEAFF
>TRBJ2-7|-|few|TRBV7-8
TGTGCCAGCAGCTGGGACACCCAGGGCGACGAGCCGTACTTC
CASSWDTQGDEPYF
>TRBJ2-5|-|few|TRBV12-3/TRBV12-4
TGTGCCAGCAGTCCCCGGGCTTACCAAGAGACCCAGTACTTC
CASSPRAYQETQYF
>TRBJ2-7|TRBD2|-|TRBV28
TGTGCCAGCAGTTTGCCCGTACTAGCGGGAGGGCGCGAGCAGTACTTC
CASSLPVLAGGREQYF
>TRBJ2-2|TRBD1|few|TRBV19
TGTGCCAGTATACCTAAGGACAGGGCCGCCGGGGAGCTGTTTTTT
CASIPKDRAAGELFF
>TRBJ1-5|-|few|TRBV27
TGTGCCAGCAGTTTAACGGGGGGGCCCCAGCATTTT
CASSLTGGPQHF
>TRBJ2-3|TRBD2|-|TRBV15
TGTGCCACCAGCAGAGAAGGCGGGAGGATAACAGATACGCAGTATTTT
CATSREGGRITDTQYF
>TRBJ2-5|TRBD1|-|TRBV7-3
TGTGCCAGCAGGCGGACAGGGGGCGAGGAGACCCAGTACTTC
CASRRTGGEETQYF
>TRBJ2-3|TRBD2|-|TRBV7-6
TGTGCCAGCAGCCCGCAGGGAGGGGAAGGGGTCACAGATACGCAGTATTTT
CASSPQGGEGVTDTQYF
>TRBJ2-1|-|few|TRBV12-3/TRBV12-4
TGTGCCAGCAGTTTAGTAGGGGTTGATGAGCAGTTCTTC
CASSLVGVDEQFF
>TRBJ1-6|-|many|TRBV3-1
TGTGCCAGCAGCCAAGTAATGTCTTCACCCCTCCACTTT
CASSQVMSSPLHF
>TRBJ1-2|-|-|TRBV29-1
TGCAGCGTTGAGGTGAGGTATGGCTACACCTTC
CSVEVRYGYTF
>TRBJ2-7|-|-|TRBV19
TGTGCCAGTAGTGGGCAGGGGACTACGGGAGAGCAGTACTTC
CASSGQGTTGEQYF
>TRBJ2-1|-|many|TRBV12-3/TRBV12-4
TGTGCCAGCAGCTTAGTGGGGGGCTCCTACAATGAGCAGTTCTTC
CASSLVGGSYNEQFF
>TRBJ2-1|TRBD1|-|TRBV9
TGTGCCAGCAGCGTAGCAGGGACAGCGAATGAGCAGTTCTTC
CASSVAGTANEQFF
>TRBJ1-3|-|few|TRBV2
TGTGCCAGCAGGGGGGGACGAGTCGGAAACACCATATATTTT
CASRGGRVGNTIYF
>TRBJ1-6|-|-|TRBV7-9
TGTGCCAGCAGCTTAGCGGGTTTAACCGCACCGATTCCTAATTCACCCCTCCACTTT
CASSLAGLTAPIPNSPLHF
>TRBJ2-2|-|-|TRBV12-3/TRBV12-4
TGTGCCAGCAGTTTAAGCATTCCGGGACAAAACGGGGAGCTGTTTTTT
CASSLSIPGQNGELFF
>TRBJ2-1|-|few|TRBV29-1
TGCAGCGTTCTGGGGCTGGGGGCAGGCCAGCCGTCCACCTACAATGAGCAGTTCTTC
CSVLGLGAGQPSTYNEQFF
>TRBJ2-3|-|many|TRBV28
TGTGCCACCCACACAGATACGCAGTATTTT
CATHTDTQYF
>TRBJ1-1|-|-|TRBV5-1
TGCGCCAGCAGCTTCCTCGACCCGAACACTGAAGCTTTCTTT
CASSFLDPNTEAFF
>TRBJ2-1|TRBD2|once|TRBV12-3/TRBV12-4
TGTGCCAGCAGTCTGGGGTCGACGGGGGGATTGTACAATGAGCAGTTCTTC
CASSLGSTGGLYNEQFF
>TRBJ1-2|-|-|TRBV12-5
TGTGCTAGTGGTCTCCTGGATGGGTATGGCTACACCTTC
CASGLLDGYGYTF
>TRBJ2-5|-|-|TRBV20-1
TGCAGTGCTAGTTCGGCAACGTACCAAGAGACCCAGTACTTC
CSASSATYQETQYF
>TRBJ1-2|-|-|TRBV7-9
TGTGCCAGCAGCTTCCCTGGCTACACCTTC
CASSFPGYTF
>TRBJ1-4|-|-|TRBV11-2
TGTGCCAGCAGCTTAGAGGGAGGTGATGAAAAACTGTTTTTT
CASSLEGGDEKLFF
>TRBJ2-7|-|-|TRBV28
TGTGCCAGCAGTGCCCACCCGGGAGATGAATACGAGCAGTACTTC
CASSAHPGDEYEQYF
>TRBJ1-4|TRBD1|-|TRBV4-1
TGCGCCAGCAGCCAAGATCCGTCCGGGACAGCCTTCAATGAAAAACTGTTTTTT
CASSQDPSGTAFNEKLFF
>TRBJ2-1|-|few|TRBV27
TGTGCCAGCAGGCCCACCGGGACCTATGAGCAGTTCTTC
CASRPTGTYEQFF
>TRBJ1-1|-|few|TRBV7-4
TGTGCCAGCAGCTTATTTGGCAGACTGAACACTGAAGCTTTCTTT
CASSLFGRLNTEAFF
>TRBJ2-1|TRBD2|few|TRBV7-3
TGTGCCAGCAGCTATCTAGCGGGAGGGTTAAATGAGCAGTTCTTC
CASSYLAGGLNEQFF
>TRBJ1-2|-|few|TRBV7-3
TGTGCCAGCAGCTTAGAGGCCGGGGCAGGCCTGCCCCACTATGGCTACACCTTC
CASSLEAGAGLPHYGYTF
>TRBJ2-7|-|-|TRBV7-3
TGTGCCAGCAGCTTATCACCAAACTACGAGCAGTACTTC
CASSLSPNYEQYF
>TRBJ1-2|-|many|TRBV20-1
TGCAGTGCTAGAGAGGGGGCGCAGGACTATGGCTACACCTTC
CSAREGAQDYGYTF
>TRBJ1-2|-|-|TRBV19
TGTGCCAGTAGTCTTCCCGGACGAAACTATGGCTACACCTTC
CASSLPGRNYGYTF
>TRBJ1-3|TRBD1|few|TRBV20-1
TGCAGTGCTCCCCGGACAGGCGAAGGAAACACCATATATTTT
CSAPRTGEGNTIYF
>TRBJ2-1|TRBD2|medium-sized|TRBV7-6
TGTGCCAGCAGCTTAGGGTCCGGGACTAGAGTCAATGAGCAGTTCTTC
CASSLGSGTRVNEQFF
>TRBJ2-7|-|few|TRBV7-9
TGTGCCAGCAGCCCTGGACTTGGAAGCGAGCAGTACTTC
CASSPGLGSEQYF
>TRBJ2-7|TRBD1|-|TRBV7-6
TGTGCCAGCAGCTTCGGACAGGGGGACTCCTACGAGCAGTACTTC
CASSFGQGDSYEQYF
>TRBJ2-7|TRBD2|-|TRBV11-2
TGTGCCAGCAGCTTGGGTAGCGGGGGTTCCTACGAGCAGTACTTC
CASSLGSGGSYEQYF
>TRBJ2-1|-|-|TRBV6-6
TGTGCCAGCAATGGGAATGAGCAGTTCTTC
CASNGNEQFF
>TRBJ2-5|-|-|TRBV7-6
TGTGCCAGCAGCCCAACCTTTAGGACAGAGTTTGAGACCCAGTACTTC
CASSPTFRTEFETQYF
>TRBJ2-1|TRBD2|few|TRBV12-3/TRBV12-4
TGTGCCAGCAGTTCCCAGCGGGAGGGGTATGAGCAGTTCTTC
CASSSQREGYEQFF
>TRBJ2-1|-|-|TRBV4-1
TGTGCCAGCAGCCAAGCGGGTTCGGGCGGAGCCGTTTACAATGAGCAGTTCTTC
CASSQAGSGGAVYNEQFF
>TRBJ2-3|-|-|TRBV29-1
TGCAGCGTGAAGGGGCCTTCGGGGACAGATACGCAGTATTTT
CSVKGPSGTDTQYF
>TRBJ2-1|TRBD2|-|TRBV9
TGTGCCAGCAGCAAAGGGACTAGCGGGGCGTACAATGAGCAGTTCTTC
CASSKGTSGAYNEQFF
>TRBJ2-7|-|-|TRBV2
TGTGCCAGCAGTGAGACCACAGCCTACGAGCAGTACTTC
CASSETTAYEQYF
>TRBJ1-5|TRBD1|few|TRBV12-3/TRBV12-4
TGTGCCAGCAGTTCCCGGGACAGGGGATTTCAGCCCCAGCATTTT
CASSSRDRGFQPQHF
>TRBJ2-1|-|-|TRBV7-3
TGTGCCAGCAGCGGAGGGGGGGAGACAAAGCAGTTCTTC
CASSGGGETKQFF
>TRBJ1-1|TRBD1|-|TRBV4-2
TGTGCCAGCAGCCAAGGGGACAGGAGAAAAGCTTTCTTT
CASSQGDRRKAFF
>TRBJ2-7|-|few|TRBV19
TGTGCCAGTAGTCTACGACCGACTCGGGAGCAGTACTTC
CASSLRPTREQYF
>TRBJ2-3|-|-|TRBV10-3
TGTGCCATCGACGGAGGGCCCTCCCGTCAATCCAATACGCAGTATTTT
CAIDGGPSRQSNTQYF
>TRBJ1-1|-|few|TRBV11-2
TGTGCCAGCAGCTTAAACTGGGGTACGGTGAACACTGAAGCTTTCTTT
CASSLNWGTVNTEAFF
>TRBJ2-2|TRBD2|-|TRBV28
TGTGCCAGCAGTTCACAAGGGATACTAGCGGGAGGCCACACCGGGGAGCTGTTTTTT
CASSSQGILAGGHTGELFF
>TRBJ1-6|TRBD1|-|TRBV25-1
TGTGCCAGCAGTGAATATCCGGGACAGGCCCGGAGCTCCTATAATTCACCCCTCCACTTT
CASSEYPGQARSSYNSPLHF
>TRBJ2-5|TRBD2|many|TRBV7-4
TGTGCCAGCAGCCGGACTAGCGGGAGAATGCGGGAGACCCAGTACTTC
CASSRTSGRMRETQYF
>TRBJ2-4|TRBD1|few|TRBV11-2
TGTGCCAGCAGCCATGGAGGACAGGGGTTTTGGGGAGCCAAAAACATTCAGTACTTC
CASSHGGQGFWGAKNIQYF
>TRBJ1-1|-|-|TRBV19
TGTGCCAGCGAGACAGGCTACACTGAAGCTTTCTTT
CASETGYTEAFF
>TRBJ2-5|TRBD2|-|TRBV7-9
TGTGCCAGCAGCCCGGATAGCGGGAGCTTAGGAGAGACCCAGTACTTC
CASSPDSGSLGETQYF
>TRBJ1-1|-|-|TRBV19
TGTGCCAGTAGTATCCGTGGCGAGATGAACACTGAAGCTTTCTTT
CASSIRGEMNTEAFF